The source of this TCR beta chain is a study of shared clonotypes between healthy human individuals. Using immunoSEQ multiplex PCR, the repertoire was profiled, and TCRdb retains in-frame clones only, with some absent. The repertoire includes approximately 710,000 clones, less than 95% of them detected once, and about 33% sits in the top ten. This clone has a handful of counts. CDR3 length equals 11 residues. Germline CDR1 is DFQATT and CDR2 is SNEGSKA (reference sequence). V was pared by 6 bases and J by 4 bases, with 10 bases between. The TCR comes from a man between 18 and 35 years old in good health. Some clones in this sample may be carry-over from other donors' samples. The chain combines TRBV20-1 with TRBJ2-7; D possibly corresponds to TRBD1 (7 bases). The specimen was memory CD8+ T cells from PBMCs. The sample's subset: CD45RO+ cells pooled with CCR7-negative TemRA cells. The CDR3 sequence: CSAPGGYEQYF. The DNA of the CDR3 is TGCAGTGCCCCAGGGGGGTACGAGCAGTACTTC.